This T cell receptor (beta chain) was recovered during a study of shared clonotypes between healthy human individuals. Germline CDR1 and CDR2: SGHRS and YFSETQ. The length of the CDR3 is 15 residues. V lost 4 bases and J lost 3; bases outside the gene matches: 4. Here immunoSEQ multiplex PCR was the method, and the copy in TCRdb shows in-frame clones only, minus some. The table records about 490,000 clones, 76% of them present only once. Within Nashville, Tennessee resided all donors, each a Caucasian adult. Each unsorted sample relied on 70 million to 90 million PBMCs as its source of genomic DNA. V gene TRBV5-1 combines with J gene TRBJ2-1; the match to TRBD2 covers 10 bases. The receptor's source is a woman aged 40 to 55 in good health. Some clones in this sample may be carry-over from other donors' samples. Source material: PBMCs. CDR3 nucleotide sequence: TGCGCCAGCAGCCCTCGGACTAGCGGCTACAATGAGCAGTTCTTC. Translating it yields CASSPRTSGYNEQFF.